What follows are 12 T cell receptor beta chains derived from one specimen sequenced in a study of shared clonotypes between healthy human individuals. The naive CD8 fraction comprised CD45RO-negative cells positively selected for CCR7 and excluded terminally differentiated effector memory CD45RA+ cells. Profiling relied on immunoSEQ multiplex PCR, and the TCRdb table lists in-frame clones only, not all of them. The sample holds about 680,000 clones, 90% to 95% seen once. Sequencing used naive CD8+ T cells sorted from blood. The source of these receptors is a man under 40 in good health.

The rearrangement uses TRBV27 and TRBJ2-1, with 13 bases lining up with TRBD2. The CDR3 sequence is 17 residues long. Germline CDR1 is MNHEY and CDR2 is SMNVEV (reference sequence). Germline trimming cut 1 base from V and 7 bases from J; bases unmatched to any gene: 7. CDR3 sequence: CASSLWGTSGVLNEQFF. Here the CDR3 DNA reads TGTGCCAGCAGTTTATGGGGGACTAGCGGGGTTTTGAATGAGCAGTTCTTC.

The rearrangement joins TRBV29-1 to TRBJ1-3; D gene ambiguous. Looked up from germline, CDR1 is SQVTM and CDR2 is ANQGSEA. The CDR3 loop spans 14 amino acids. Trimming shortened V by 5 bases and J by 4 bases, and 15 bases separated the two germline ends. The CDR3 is CSVFTGEIGNTIYF. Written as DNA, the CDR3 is TGCAGCGTTTTCACGGGTGAGATCGGAAACACCATATATTTT. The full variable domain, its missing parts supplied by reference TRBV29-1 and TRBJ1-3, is SAVISQKPSRDICQRGTSLTIQCQVDSQVTMMFWYRQQPGQSLTLIATANQGSEATYESGFVIDKFPISRPNLTFSTLTVSNMSPEDSSIYLCSVFTGEIGNTIYFGEGSWLTVV.

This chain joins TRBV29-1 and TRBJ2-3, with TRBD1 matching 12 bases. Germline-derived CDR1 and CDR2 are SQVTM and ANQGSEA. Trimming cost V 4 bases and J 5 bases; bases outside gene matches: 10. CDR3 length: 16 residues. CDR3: CSVAGWDRGLIDTQYF. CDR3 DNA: TGCAGCGTTGCTGGTTGGGACAGGGGGCTGATAGATACGCAGTATTTT.

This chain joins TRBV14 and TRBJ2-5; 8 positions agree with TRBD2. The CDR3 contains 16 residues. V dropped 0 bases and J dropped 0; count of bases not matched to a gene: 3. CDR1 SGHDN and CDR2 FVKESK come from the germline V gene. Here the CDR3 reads CASSQERGAYQETQYF. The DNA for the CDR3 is TGTGCCAGCAGCCAAGAGCGGGGGGCGTACCAAGAGACCCAGTACTTC.

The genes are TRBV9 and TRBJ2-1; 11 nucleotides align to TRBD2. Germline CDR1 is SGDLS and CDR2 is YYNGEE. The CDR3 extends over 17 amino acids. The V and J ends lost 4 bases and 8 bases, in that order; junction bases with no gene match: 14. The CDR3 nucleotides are TGTGCCAGCAGCACCAAGGGGACTAGCGGAATCGCGGATGAGCAGTTCTTC. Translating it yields CASSTKGTSGIADEQFF.

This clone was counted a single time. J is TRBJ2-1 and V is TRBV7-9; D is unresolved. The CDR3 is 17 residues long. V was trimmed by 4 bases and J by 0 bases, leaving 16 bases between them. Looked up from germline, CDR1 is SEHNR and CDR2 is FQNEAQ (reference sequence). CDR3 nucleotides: TGTGCCAGCAGCTCCTCCTTAGACCTAGACTCCTACAATGAGCAGTTCTTC. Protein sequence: CASSSSLDLDSYNEQFF.

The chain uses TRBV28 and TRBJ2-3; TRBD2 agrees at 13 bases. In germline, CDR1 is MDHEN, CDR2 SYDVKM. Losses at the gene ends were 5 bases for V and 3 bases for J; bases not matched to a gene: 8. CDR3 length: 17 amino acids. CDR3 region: CASSRTSGSWMTDTQYF. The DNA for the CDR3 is TGTGCCAGCAGTCGGACTAGCGGGAGTTGGATGACAGATACGCAGTATTTT.

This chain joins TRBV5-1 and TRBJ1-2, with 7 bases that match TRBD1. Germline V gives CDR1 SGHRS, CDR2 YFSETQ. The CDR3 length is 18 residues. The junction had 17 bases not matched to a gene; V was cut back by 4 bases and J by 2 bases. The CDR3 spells CASSPLHVTGQKNYGYTF. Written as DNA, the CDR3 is TGCGCCAGCAGCCCACTCCATGTTACGGGACAGAAGAACTATGGCTACACCTTC.

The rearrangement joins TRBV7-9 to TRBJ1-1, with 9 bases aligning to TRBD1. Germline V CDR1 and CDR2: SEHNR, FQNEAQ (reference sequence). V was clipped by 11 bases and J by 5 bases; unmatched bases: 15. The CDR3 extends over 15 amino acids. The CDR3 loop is CAGGGLQGAPTEAFF. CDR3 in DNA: TGTGCCGGGGGAGGCTTACAGGGGGCGCCTACTGAAGCTTTCTTT.

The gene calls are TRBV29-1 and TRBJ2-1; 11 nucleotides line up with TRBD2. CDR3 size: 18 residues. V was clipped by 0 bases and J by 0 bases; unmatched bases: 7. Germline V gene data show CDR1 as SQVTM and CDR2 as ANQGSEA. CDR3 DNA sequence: TGCAGCGTTGAAGACCCCATCGGACTAGCGGGCTCCTACAATGAGCAGTTCTTC. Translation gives CSVEDPIGLAGSYNEQFF.

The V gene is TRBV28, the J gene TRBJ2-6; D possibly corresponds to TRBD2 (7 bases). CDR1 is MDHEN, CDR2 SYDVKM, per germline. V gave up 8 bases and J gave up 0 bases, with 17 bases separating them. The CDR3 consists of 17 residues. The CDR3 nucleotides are TGTGCCAGCCAAGAAGCGGGACAAGGCTCTGGGGCCAACGTCCTGACTTTC. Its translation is CASQEAGQGSGANVLTF.

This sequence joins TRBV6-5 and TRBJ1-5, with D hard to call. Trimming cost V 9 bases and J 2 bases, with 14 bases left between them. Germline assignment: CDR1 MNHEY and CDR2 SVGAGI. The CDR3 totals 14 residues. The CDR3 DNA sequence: TGTGCCAGTTCAGTAGAAATCGGCAATCAGCCCCAGCATTTT. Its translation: CASSVEIGNQPQHF.